Listed below are T cell receptor beta chains from one sample, sequenced in a study of blood T cell repertoires in COVID-19. Some clones are missing from TCRdb's copy, which holds only in-frame ones; the method was immunoSEQ multiplex PCR. The sample yields about 350,000 clones, about 90% seen once. Sequenced material: peripheral blood. These receptors were taken from a woman aged 18-30 years who had recovered from COVID-19. The CDR3 runs from the conserved cysteine through the conserved F or W.

TRBV5-5,TRBJ1-4,CASSPLFAGGSEKLFF
TRBV24-1,TRBJ2-1,CATSGGSWVSNEQFF
TRBV7-9,TRBJ2-2,CASSPSGSGGAGELFF
TRBV5-1,TRBJ2-1,CASSLSTSYNEQFF
TRBV19,TRBJ2-5,CASSMFEGAGETQYF
TRBV6-2/TRBV6-3,TRBJ2-3,CASSYSAGADTQYF
TRBV18,TRBJ1-2,CASSLRGANGYTF
TRBV4-3,TRBJ2-1,CASSQESRTGYNEQFF
TRBV7-7,TRBJ2-5,CASSLGQGTQETQYF
TRBV9,TRBJ1-2,CASSGRDKYNYGYTF
TRBV18,TRBJ1-6,CASSPSDMLEGGNSPLHF
TRBV19,TRBJ2-2,CASGENPGHYTGELFF
TRBV5-4,TRBJ2-1,CASSPGQGPYNEQFF
TRBV2,TRBJ1-2,CASSATGTGWTNYGYTF
TRBV19,TRBJ1-1,CASRETGVYTEAFF
TRBV5-4,TRBJ2-2,CASSFKREGGNTGELFF
TRBV12-5,TRBJ1-3,CASGLVLSREDGNTIYF
TRBV7-6,TRBJ2-3,CASSPGTSGRWSDTQYF
TRBV27,TRBJ2-1,CASSSDNNEQFF
TRBV3-1/TRBV3-2,TRBJ1-2,CASSSRDTSRYGYTF
TRBV25-1,TRBJ1-4,CASKGKGYEKLFF
TRBV6-2/TRBV6-3,NA,CASSTGPYSGGEQFF
TRBV5-4,TRBJ2-1,CASSFGQENNEQFF
TRBV5-1,TRBJ2-1,CASSLTSGSYNEQFF
TRBV4-3,TRBJ2-1,CASSHPAKAGRSYNEQFF
TRBV9,TRBJ2-1,CASSAQGYGLAGVLLDEQFF
TRBV29-1,TRBJ2-5,CSAGLAGSQETQYF
TRBV16,TRBJ1-5,CASSQRTGVLPQHF
TRBV7-2,TRBJ2-5,CASSLPLGGGPETQYF
TRBV7-9,TRBJ1-1,CASSLGIGRDTEAFF
TRBV5-6,TRBJ2-1,CASSSPGGRTPYNEQFF
TRBV5-4,TRBJ1-4,CASSLGGEKLFF